The rows below give T cell receptor beta chains drawn from one sample of a study of shared T cell receptors in the human thymus. The repertoire was sequenced with immunoSEQ multiplex PCR; TCRdb's copy has only in-frame clones and lacks some. This table holds hundreds of thousands of clones, more than 75% found once. The same specimen was also included in a second study, on human thymus T cells.

Sequenced sample: thymocytes. Every receptor here comes from a boy younger than two with a congenital heart defect. The CDR3 runs from the conserved cysteine through the conserved F or W. The D gene is left open where the match is weak. Some rows mark clone size as missing; the rest say once, few, many or name a class of expanded clone.

clone_size	j_call	d_call	v_call	cdr3_aa	cdr3_nt
.	TRBJ2-4	.	TRBV19	CASSIRGGIIQYF	TGTGCCAGTAGTATCCGGGGTGGGATCATTCAGTACTTC
.	TRBJ2-6	TRBD1	TRBV4-3	CASSQDLGQGTGANVLTF	TGCGCCAGCAGCCAAGATCTCGGACAGGGGACTGGGGCCAACGTCCTGACTTTC
.	TRBJ1-2	.	TRBV7-9	CASSSRQNLYGYTF	TGTGCCAGCAGCTCGCGACAGAACCTTTATGGCTACACCTTC
.	TRBJ2-7	TRBD1	TRBV6-5	CASSYGGQGSYEQYF	TGTGCCAGCAGTTACGGGGGACAGGGGTCCTACGAGCAGTACTTC
.	TRBJ1-5	.	TRBV5-5	CASSLDEDQPQHF	TGTGCCAGCAGCTTGGACGAGGATCAGCCCCAGCATTTT
.	TRBJ1-5	TRBD1	TRBV30	CAWSHPTGRSSKSVYSNQPQHF	TGTGCCTGGAGTCACCCGACAGGGCGATCCTCAAAGTCAGTTTATAGCAATCAGCCCCAGCATTTT
once	TRBJ1-5	.	TRBV6-1	CATQVRAGNQPQHF	TGTGCCACCCAAGTGAGGGCTGGCAATCAGCCCCAGCATTTT
.	TRBJ1-1	TRBD1	TRBV4-3	CASSHRPGQGNTEAFF	TGCGCCAGCAGCCATCGACCGGGACAGGGAAACACTGAAGCTTTCTTT
.	TRBJ1-6	TRBD1	TRBV19	CASSPWDRSSYNSPLHF	TGTGCCAGTAGTCCTTGGGACAGGAGCTCCTATAATTCACCCCTCCACTTT
few	TRBJ1-1	.	TRBV7-6	CASSFGLAGTTEAFF	TGTGCCAGCAGCTTCGGCTTGGCGGGGACCACTGAAGCTTTCTTT
.	TRBJ2-1	TRBD2	TRBV28	CASSTRLANGTDSYNEQFF	TGTGCCAGCAGTACCCGACTAGCCAACGGAACCGACTCCTACAATGAGCAGTTCTTC
once	TRBJ1-6	.	TRBV9	CASYDRFHYNSPLHF	TGTGCCAGCTACGACAGGTTCCACTATAATTCACCCCTCCACTTT
once	TRBJ2-7	TRBD2	TRBV28	CASSTYLLAGVEQYF	TGTGCCAGCAGCACTTACCTACTAGCGGGAGTCGAGCAGTACTTC
.	TRBJ2-7	.	TRBV27	CVSFAPGKVYEQYF	TGTGTCTCATTTGCCCCGGGGAAGGTCTACGAGCAGTACTTC
.	TRBJ2-3	TRBD2	TRBV9	CASSVGLAPSSSTDTQYF	TGTGCCAGCAGCGTCGGACTAGCGCCAAGTTCTAGCACAGATACGCAGTATTTT
.	TRBJ2-2	.	TRBV5-6	CASSLFQGTGELFF	TGTGCCAGCAGCTTGTTCCAGGGCACCGGGGAGCTGTTTTTT
.	TRBJ2-1	TRBD1	TRBV11-3	CASSRTGYNEQFF	TGTGCCAGCAGCAGGACAGGCTACAATGAGCAGTTCTTC
.	TRBJ1-6	.	TRBV9	CASSANDGGQRNSPLHF	TGTGCCAGCAGCGCCAACGACGGGGGGCAGAGAAATTCACCCCTCCACTTT
.	TRBJ1-5	.	TRBV7-2	CASSLSAGVQPQHF	TGTGCCAGCAGCTTAAGTGCAGGGGTTCAGCCCCAGCATTTT
.	TRBJ2-3	.	TRBV28	CASSCMGDWSITDTQYF	TGTGCCAGCAGTTGCATGGGGGACTGGAGTATCACAGATACGCAGTATTTT
.	TRBJ2-7	TRBD1	TRBV4-1	CASSQEDRGLTYLYEQYF	TGCGCCAGCAGCCAAGAAGACAGGGGGCTCACCTATCTCTACGAGCAGTACTTC
.	TRBJ2-5	TRBD2	TRBV14	CASSPARRGGETQYF	TGTGCCAGCAGCCCAGCCCGACGGGGGGGGGAGACCCAGTACTTC
.	TRBJ2-7	.	TRBV6-5	CASSSGLPGYEQYF	TGTGCCAGCAGCTCGGGACTCCCTGGCTACGAGCAGTACTTC
once	TRBJ2-1	TRBD1	TRBV5-1	CASSRRPGTDNEQLF	TGCGCCAGCAGCCGCCGTCCCGGGACAGACAATGAGCAGCTCTTC
few	TRBJ2-6	TRBD1	TRBV5-4	CASSGMTGVVSGANVLTF	TGTGCCAGCAGTGGAATGACAGGGGTCGTCTCTGGGGCCAACGTCCTGACTTTC
.	TRBJ1-1	TRBD1	TRBV7-8	CASSLARQGGTEAFF	TGTGCCAGCAGCTTAGCGCGACAGGGAGGTACTGAAGCTTTCTTT
.	TRBJ2-7	TRBD1	TRBV28	CASSFRPGQSYEQYF	TGTGCCAGCAGTTTCCGGCCGGGACAGTCCTACGAGCAGTACTTC
.	TRBJ1-2	TRBD1	TRBV28	CASRDGQEDVNYGYTF	TGTGCCAGCAGGGATGGACAGGAAGACGTTAACTATGGCTACACCTTC
.	TRBJ1-1	.	TRBV27	CASSHRLGAGTEAFF	TGTGCCAGCAGTCACCGTCTAGGGGCCGGCACTGAAGCTTTCTTT
.	TRBJ2-3	.	TRBV2	CASSNRDNTDTQYF	TGTGCCAGCAGTAACCGGGACAACACAGATACGCAGTATTTT
.	TRBJ1-1	TRBD1	TRBV30	CAWSEKSPKQGSTEAFF	TGTGCCTGGAGTGAAAAGTCACCAAAACAGGGGTCCACTGAAGCTTTCTTT
.	TRBJ1-1	.	TRBV6-5	CASTSNTEAFF	TGTGCCAGCACCTCGAACACTGAAGCTTTCTTT
once	TRBJ2-7	TRBD2	TRBV4-2	CASSQDLGGGTTRGYEQYF	TGTGCCAGCAGCCAAGATCTCGGCGGGGGGACCACTCGGGGCTACGAGCAGTACTTC
.	TRBJ1-5	.	TRBV21-1	CASRKKGDSNQPQHF	TGTGCCAGCAGAAAAAAGGGGGATAGCAATCAGCCCCAGCATTTT
.	TRBJ2-7	.	TRBV14	CASGGVSYEQYF	TGTGCCAGCGGCGGGGTTTCCTACGAGCAGTACTTC
.	TRBJ2-2	TRBD1	TRBV28	CASSLGQGAPGELFF	TGTGCCAGCAGTCTGGGACAGGGGGCCCCCGGGGAGCTGTTTTTT
.	TRBJ1-2	.	TRBV7-9	CASSLASNYGYTF	TGTGCCAGCAGCTTGGCAAGTAACTATGGCTACACCTTC